The rows below give T cell receptor beta chains drawn from one sample of a study of control samples from healthy donors and cancer patients. Sequencing used immunoSEQ multiplex PCR; TCRdb keeps in-frame clones, though not all of them. The repertoire holds roughly 120,000 clones, about 93% seen once, with roughly 2.6% in the top ten. The sample taken for sequencing was blood. The receptor source for this set is a man aged 30 to 39 in good health. The CDR3 runs from the conserved cysteine through the conserved F or W. A D gene is named only where the DNA matches it firmly. Clone size is given for some rows only: seen once, a few or many times, or a class if the clone is expanded.

>.|TRBV5-5|TRBJ1-6|.
TGTGCCAGCAGCTTGGAATCGGGCTGGGATAATTCACCCCTCCACTTT
CASSLESGWDNSPLHF
>TRBD1|TRBV7-2|TRBJ2-5|.
TGTGCCAGCAGCTTAGGGTGGTCTCAGGGGGAGGAGACCCAGTACTTC
CASSLGWSQGEETQYF
>.|TRBV6-2/TRBV6-3|TRBJ2-3|.
TGTGCCAGCAGCCCCGGGGCGAGCGGGTTCCTAGCGCAGTATTTT
CASSPGASGFLAQYF
>.|TRBV1|TRBJ1-1|.
TGCACTCTATACGTTGGGCAAACTGAAGCTTTCTTT
CTLYVGQTEAFF
>TRBD2|TRBV2|TRBJ2-3|.
TGTGCCAGCAGTGCTCCTAGCGGGGGCACAGATACGCAGTATTTT
CASSAPSGGTDTQYF
>TRBD1|TRBV6-1|TRBJ1-6|.
TGTGCCAGCAGTGAAGTATGGGACAGGGAGGTACCCCTCCACTTT
CASSEVWDREVPLHF
>TRBD2|TRBV3-1/TRBV3-2|TRBJ2-3|.
TGTGCCAGCAGCCAAGAGGCGGGGGTTACTACAGATACGCAGTATTTT
CASSQEAGVTTDTQYF
>.|TRBV3-1/TRBV3-2|TRBJ1-1|few
TGTGCCAGCAGCCCCCCGGGGAGGGGGGATACTGAAGCTTTCTTT
CASSPPGRGDTEAFF
>.|TRBV6-4|TRBJ1-6|.
TGTGCCAGCAGTGACTCAGGGGTTGGGTCACCCCTCCACTTT
CASSDSGVGSPLHF
>TRBD1|TRBV12-5|TRBJ1-1|once
TGTGCTAGTGGTCCCGGACAGGGACCCATGAACACTGAAGCTTTCTTT
CASGPGQGPMNTEAFF
>.|TRBV9|TRBJ1-3|.
TGTGCCTCGGGGGGAAACACCATATATTTT
CASGGNTIYF
>TRBD1|TRBV18|TRBJ1-2|few
TGTGCCAGCTCACCAGGCCTAGACAGGGGTCGAGGCTACACCTTC
CASSPGLDRGRGYTF
>.|TRBV27|TRBJ2-1|.
TGTGCCAGCAGTTTATCGTCAGTTGAGCAGTTCTTC
CASSLSSVEQFF
>TRBD2|TRBV5-4|TRBJ2-2|.
TGTGCCAGCAGCCCCGGGGGGGGCACCGGGGAGCTGTTTTTT
CASSPGGGTGELFF
>.|TRBV19|TRBJ1-1|.
TGTGCCACTAAGCCTCAGGGCCCCATGAACACTGAAGCTTTCTTT
CATKPQGPMNTEAFF
>.|TRBV27|TRBJ2-5|.
TGTGCCAGCAGTTTAGCCCATACAATCCGCCAAGAGACCCAGTACTTC
CASSLAHTIRQETQYF
>.|TRBV9|TRBJ2-1|.
TGTGCCAGCAGCGCGGGGAGGGGGGTTGAGCAGTTCTTC
CASSAGRGVEQFF
>.|TRBV10-1|TRBJ2-5|once
TGCGCCAGCAGTGCTGCCAGGGGAGAGACCCAGTACTTC
CASSAARGETQYF
>.|TRBV19|TRBJ1-1|.
TGTGCCAGTAGTATATATGGGGACACTGAAGCTTTCTTT
CASSIYGDTEAFF
>.|TRBV5-1|TRBJ2-3|.
TGCGCCAGCAGCTTGGGGGGCGGCACAGATACGCAGTATTTT
CASSLGGGTDTQYF
>TRBD1|TRBV7-9|TRBJ1-2|.
TGTGCCAGCAGTACGAGCCCCGGGACAGCAAACTATGGCTACACCTTC
CASSTSPGTANYGYTF
>.|TRBV7-8|TRBJ1-1|.
TGTGCCAGCAGCCCGATGACAGGTGAAGCTTTCTTT
CASSPMTGEAFF
>TRBD2|TRBV25-1|TRBJ2-3|.
TGTGCCAGCAGTACCCCAGGGGCGCTAGCGGGGTCAGATACGCAGTATTTT
CASSTPGALAGSDTQYF
>.|TRBV10-3|TRBJ1-5|.
TGTGCCATCAGTGAGTTTTCGGACCCGAATCAGCCCCAGCATTTT
CAISEFSDPNQPQHF
>.|TRBV24-1|TRBJ2-2|few
TGTGCCATCTCACAGGGTTGGACCGGGGAGCTGTTTTTT
CAISQGWTGELFF
>TRBD1|TRBV6-5|TRBJ2-7|few
TGTGCCAGCAGGGACAGGGGGCGTTACGAGCAGTACTTC
CASRDRGRYEQYF
>.|TRBV5-4|TRBJ1-6|.
TGTGCCAGCAGCTTGTGGGGGCCCCTCGGCTCACCCCTCCACTTT
CASSLWGPLGSPLHF
>TRBD1|TRBV18|TRBJ1-2|.
TGTGCCAGCTCACCGGACAGGACTTATGGCTACACCTTC
CASSPDRTYGYTF
>.|TRBV7-9|TRBJ1-2|.
TGTGCCAGCAGCTCAACGAGAGACCCTTATGGCTACACCTTC
CASSSTRDPYGYTF
>.|TRBV10-2|TRBJ2-5|.
TGCGCCAGCAGTGGGTTGGGAGAGACCCAGTACTTC
CASSGLGETQYF
>TRBD2|TRBV27|TRBJ2-5|.
TGTGCCAGCAGTAAGGAGCGGGGGGGCGTCCGAGAGACCCAGTACTTC
CASSKERGGVRETQYF
>.|TRBV7-6|TRBJ2-6|.
TGTGCCAGCAGCTTGGTACACTCTGGGGCCAACGTCCTGACTTTC
CASSLVHSGANVLTF
>.|TRBV24-1|TRBJ1-4|.
TGTGCCACCAGTGACCCTGAGGAGGGGGTTAATGAAAAACTGTTTTTT
CATSDPEEGVNEKLFF
>.|TRBV7-9|TRBJ1-5|.
TGTGCCAGCAGCTTAGGTGGGGGTACTAATCAGCCCCAGCATTTT
CASSLGGGTNQPQHF
>TRBD1|TRBV6-2/TRBV6-3|TRBJ2-2|medium-sized
TGTGCCAGCAGTGATGGACAGGGGGCAACCGGGGAGCTGTTTTTT
CASSDGQGATGELFF
>.|TRBV6-2/TRBV6-3|TRBJ1-1|once
TGTGCCAGCAGTTACTCGAGGTACAGGGTTGGGGTCTCGGTCACTGAAGCTTTCTTT
CASSYSRYRVGVSVTEAFF
>.|TRBV9|TRBJ1-1|.
TGTGCCAGCAGCGTAAGTCCCTCCACTGAAGCTTTCTTT
CASSVSPSTEAFF
>TRBD1|TRBV9|TRBJ1-2|.
TGTGCCAGCAGCGTAGGAGGGACAGGGGCATATGGCTACACCTTC
CASSVGGTGAYGYTF
>TRBD1|TRBV13|TRBJ2-1|.
TGTGCCAGCCTACGACAGGGACGGAATGAGCAGTTCTTC
CASLRQGRNEQFF
>.|TRBV5-1|TRBJ1-3|.
TGCGCCAGCAGCTTGGATGCCGTGGGGAGCCCCTCTGGAAACACCATATATTTT
CASSLDAVGSPSGNTIYF
>TRBD2|TRBV4-1|TRBJ2-2|.
TGCGCCAGCACCCCCGTGATAGCGGGGGGGGGCACCGGGGAGCTGTTTTTT
CASTPVIAGGGTGELFF
>.|TRBV6-1|TRBJ2-5|.
TGTGCCAGCAGTGAAACTGGCCGAGAGACCCAGTACTTC
CASSETGRETQYF
>TRBD1|TRBV27|TRBJ2-7|.
TGTGCCAGCAGAGCCGACAGGGGGTCTCTGGGGCAGTACTTC
CASRADRGSLGQYF
>.|TRBV18|TRBJ1-5|.
TGTGCCAGCTCACCTGAACAGGGAGGTCAGCCCCAGCATTTT
CASSPEQGGQPQHF
>TRBD1|TRBV7-8|TRBJ1-5|.
TGTGCCAGCAGCCCCGAGGTCAGGGGGAATCAGCCCCAGCATTTT
CASSPEVRGNQPQHF
>.|TRBV6-5|TRBJ1-3|.
TGTGCCAGCATGTATTTGGGGGGGCCGGGAAACACCATATATTTT
CASMYLGGPGNTIYF
>.|TRBV27|TRBJ1-1|.
TGTGCCAGCAGTTTGTCAATTAACACTGAAGCTTTCTTT
CASSLSINTEAFF